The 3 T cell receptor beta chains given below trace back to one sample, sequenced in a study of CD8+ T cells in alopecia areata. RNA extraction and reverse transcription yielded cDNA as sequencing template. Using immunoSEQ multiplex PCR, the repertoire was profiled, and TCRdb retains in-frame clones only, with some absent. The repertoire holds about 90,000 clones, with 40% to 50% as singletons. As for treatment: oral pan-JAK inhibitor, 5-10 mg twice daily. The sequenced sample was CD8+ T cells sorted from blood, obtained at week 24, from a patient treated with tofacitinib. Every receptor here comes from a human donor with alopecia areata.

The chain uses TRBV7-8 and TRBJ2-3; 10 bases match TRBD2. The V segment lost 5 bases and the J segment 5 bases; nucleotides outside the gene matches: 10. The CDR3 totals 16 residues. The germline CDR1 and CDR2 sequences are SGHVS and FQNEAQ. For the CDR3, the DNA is TGTGCCAGCAGCCGTGGACTAGCGGCTACACAAGATACGCAGTATTTT. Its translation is CASSRGLAATQDTQYF.

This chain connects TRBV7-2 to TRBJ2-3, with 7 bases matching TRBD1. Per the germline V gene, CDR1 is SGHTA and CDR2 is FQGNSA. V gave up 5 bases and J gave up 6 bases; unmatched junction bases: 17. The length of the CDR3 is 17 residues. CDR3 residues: CASSALLGGRGMDTQYF. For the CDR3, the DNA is TGTGCCAGCAGCGCCCTCTTAGGGGGCCGGGGTATGGATACGCAGTATTTT.

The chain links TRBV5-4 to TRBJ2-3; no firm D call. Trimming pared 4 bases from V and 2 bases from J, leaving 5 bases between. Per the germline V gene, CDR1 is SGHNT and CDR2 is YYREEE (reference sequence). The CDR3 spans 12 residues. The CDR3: CASSLPTDTQYF. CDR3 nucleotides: TGTGCCAGCAGCCTTCCCACAGATACGCAGTATTTT.